Listed here are 14 T cell receptor beta chains from one sample, sequenced in a study of T cell responses to AZD1222 COVID-19 vaccine. Libraries were prepared by immunoSEQ multiplex PCR; TCRdb keeps only in-frame clonotypes and omits some of them. Among 150,000 or so clones listed, roughly 92% were seen once. Source: peripheral blood, taken on day 0 of AZD1222 vaccination. All receptors derive from an adult in good health.

This chain uses TRBV30 with TRBJ1-5, with D perhaps TRBD1 (6 bases). V was pared by 3 bases and J by 6 bases, with 12 bases between. The CDR3 is 13 residues long. The V gene's germline CDR1 is GTSNPN and CDR2 SVGIG (reference sequence). The DNA for the CDR3 is TGTGCCTGGAGCGAACAGGGCTTTCAGCCCCAGCATTTT. Amino acids: CAWSEQGFQPQHF.

The chain recombines TRBV13 with TRBJ1-6; D not resolved. This CDR3 spans 15 amino acids. V was clipped by 6 bases and J by 2 bases, with 11 bases between them. The V gene's germline CDR1 is PRHDT and CDR2 FYEKMQ (reference sequence). The CDR3 DNA is TGTGCCAGCAGAGTTAGTAGGACCTATAATTCACCCCTCCACTTT. The encoded protein is CASRVSRTYNSPLHF.

The CDR3 region has the DNA TGTGCCAGCAGTGAAGGGTCTTCCCCGAGGAACACTGAAGCTTTCTTT. Protein product: CASSEGSSPRNTEAFF. This chain joins TRBV2 and TRBJ1-1; D gene ambiguous. Trimming stripped 1 base from V and 1 base from J, with 13 bases between. There are 16 residues in the CDR3. Germline CDR1 reads SNHLY; CDR2 reads FYNNEI.

The chain uses TRBV7-9 and TRBJ2-3; D ambiguous. The CDR3 contains 12 residues. Trimming cost V 8 bases and J 8 bases, with 14 bases left between them. Per germline, CDR1 SEHNR and CDR2 FQNEAQ (reference sequence). CDR3 sequence (DNA): TGTGCCAGCCAATCTTTAGAAGCTACGCAGTATTTT. Its translation is CASQSLEATQYF.

The gene calls are TRBV5-4 and TRBJ2-5; 9 bases agree with TRBD2. Germline values: CDR1 SGHNT, CDR2 YYREEE (reference sequence). The CDR3 covers 17 residues. V trimming: 0 bases; J trimming: 4 bases; junction bases outside the gene matches: 10. The chain's CDR3 is CASSLGLLAGGRETQYF. CDR3 nucleotides: TGTGCCAGCAGCTTGGGTCTTTTGGCGGGGGGGCGAGAGACCCAGTACTTC. Looking up the rest from reference TRBV5-4 and TRBJ2-5 gives the full variable domain: ETGVTQSPTHLIKTRGQQVTLRCSSQSGHNTVSWYQQALGQGPQFIFQYYREEENGRGNFPPRFSGLQFPNYSSELNVNALELDDSALYLCASSLGLLAGGRETQYFGPGTRLLVL.

The gene calls are TRBV7-3 and TRBJ2-2, with D perhaps TRBD1 (5 bases). The germline CDR1 and CDR2 sequences are SGHTA and FQGTGA. This CDR3 contains 14 residues. V was pared by 4 bases and J by 5 bases, with 11 bases between. CDR3 bases: TGTGCCAGCAGCTGGAGCCAGGGAACCGGGGAGCTGTTTTTT. It yields the protein CASSWSQGTGELFF.

The rearrangement joins TRBV6-5 to TRBJ1-3; D gene unclear. CDR1 is MNHEY, CDR2 SVGAGI, per germline. The CDR3 is 12 residues long. V shed 7 bases and J shed 4 bases, with 8 bases lying between them. CDR3 protein: CASKREGNTIYF. CDR3 coding DNA: TGTGCCAGCAAAAGGGAAGGAAACACCATATATTTT.

The V and J genes are TRBV30 and TRBJ1-2; 8 bases are shared with TRBD1. The CDR3 totals 12 residues. V trimming: 4 bases; J trimming: 2 bases; junction bases outside the gene matches: 0. Looked up from germline, CDR1 is GTSNPN and CDR2 is SVGIG (reference sequence). The CDR3 protein is CAWTGGNYGYTF. CDR3 DNA sequence: TGTGCCTGGACAGGGGGCAACTATGGCTACACCTTC. Supplemented by reference TRBV30 and TRBJ1-2, the full variable domain reads SQTIHQWPATLVQPVGSPLSLECTVEGTSNPNLYWYRQAAGRGLQLLFYSVGIGQISSEVPQNLSASRPQDRQFILSSKKLLLSDSGFYLCAWTGGNYGYTFGSGTRLTVV.

This clone was recorded once. As DNA, the CDR3 is TGTGCCAGCAGCGTAGTAGGGCGTAGCCCCTACGAGCAGTACTTC. Protein product: CASSVVGRSPYEQYF. The rearrangement uses TRBV9 and TRBJ2-7; D is undetermined. V gave up 0 bases and J gave up 2 bases, with 12 bases separating them. CDR3 length equals 15 residues. Germline CDR1 reads SGDLS; CDR2 reads YYNGEE.

CDR3 in amino acids: CASSVQGNYEQYF. The CDR3 bases are TGCGCCAGCAGCGTACAGGGCAATTACGAGCAGTACTTC. The rearrangement uses TRBV5-1 and TRBJ2-7; a weak D match, TRBD1 (6 bases). CDR1 and CDR2 from the germline V gene are SGHRS and YFSETQ. The germline V and J ends were trimmed by 4 bases and 4 bases, with 12 bases remaining between them. The CDR3 has 13 residues.

This clone was observed once. The chain employs TRBV2 and TRBJ2-5; D possibly matches TRBD1 or TRBD2 (5 bases each). Germline values: CDR1 SNHLY, CDR2 FYNNEI. CDR3 length: 14 amino acids. V lost 6 bases, J lost 0 bases, and 11 bases lay in between. CDR3 nucleotide sequence: TGTGCCAGCAGCAGGGACCGGTACCAAGAGACCCAGTACTTC. Amino acid sequence: CASSRDRYQETQYF.

This sequence joins TRBV9 and TRBJ1-2; 11 positions agree with TRBD1. CDR3 size: 13 residues. The ends lost 5 bases at V and 7 bases at J; junction bases unmatched: 4. Per germline, CDR1 SGDLS and CDR2 YYNGEE. The CDR3 sequence is CASRFGTGGGYTF. CDR3 DNA sequence: TGTGCCAGCAGGTTCGGGACAGGGGGTGGCTACACCTTC.

CDR3 DNA sequence: TGTGCCAGCAGCCAATTAGCGGGGGGGCCGGTTTACGAGCAGTACTTC. Protein product: CASSQLAGGPVYEQYF. The rearrangement uses TRBV3-1 (or the pseudogene TRBV3-2) and TRBJ2-7, with 11 nucleotides matching TRBD2. From germline, CDR1 is LGHDT and CDR2 YNNKEL (reference sequence). The trim removed 2 bases at V and 4 bases at J, leaving 7 bases unmatched. This CDR3 region has 16 residues.

This sequence joins TRBV19 and TRBJ2-2; 12 bases are shared with TRBD1. CDR3 length equals 15 residues. V shed 1 base and J 7 bases; nucleotides not matched to a gene: 1. Germline CDR1 is LNHDA and CDR2 is SQIVND (reference sequence). The CDR3 DNA sequence: TGTGCCAGTAGTATAGGGGACAGGGGGCACGGGGAGCTGTTTTTT. Translated: CASSIGDRGHGELFF.